Following are 8 T cell receptor beta chains from one sample sequenced in a study of blood T cell repertoires in COVID-19. TCRdb keeps only in-frame clones here, not all; method: immunoSEQ multiplex PCR. The sample has 200,000 or so clones; 80% to 95% are singletons. The specimen was peripheral blood. These receptors came from a man aged 55 to 70 with COVID-19, enrolled during active disease.

The rearrangement uses TRBV27 and TRBJ2-1; 10 bases are a match to TRBD2. The germline V gene encodes CDR1 MNHEY and CDR2 SMNVEV (reference sequence). Losses at the gene ends were 4 bases for V and 6 bases for J; bases not matched to a gene: 12. This CDR3 is 17 amino acids long. CDR3 sequence (DNA): TGTGCCAGCAGTTCTTTACGGGGAGCGGGGGGGCGCAATGAGCAGTTCTTC. Translating gives CASSSLRGAGGRNEQFF.

The V and J genes are TRBV5-5 and TRBJ2-2; tentatively, D is TRBD2 (5 bases). With 0 bases removed from V and 0 bases from J, the gap between germline ends came to 6 bases. CDR3 length equals 15 residues. Germline V gene sequence: CDR1 SGHKS, CDR2 YYEKEE (reference sequence). The CDR3 region is CASSLVAPNTGELFF. The CDR3 DNA reads as TGTGCCAGCAGCTTGGTAGCGCCGAACACCGGGGAGCTGTTTTTT.

DNA of the CDR3: TGCGCCAGCAGCCAAGATGCGGCTATCTCAACTAATGAAAAACTGTTTTTT. This sequence encodes CASSQDAAISTNEKLFF. The chain carries TRBV4-3 and TRBJ1-4; D is unresolved. V shed 0 bases and J shed 0 bases, with 11 bases lying between them. This CDR3 spans 17 amino acids. Germline CDR1 is LGHNA and CDR2 is YSLEER.

The gene calls are TRBV6-5 and TRBJ2-7; D remains ambiguous. The CDR3 loop spans 14 amino acids. Germline loops: CDR1 MNHEY, CDR2 SVGAGI. Trimming took 0 bases from V and 7 from J, leaving 13 bases between them. Here the CDR3 DNA reads TGTGCCAGCAGTTACTCCGCCCCTTCGAGGGAGCAGTACTTC. Translated, it gives CASSYSAPSREQYF.

This chain joins TRBV30 and TRBJ1-2, with D possibly TRBD1 on 5 matching bases. Germline assignment: CDR1 GTSNPN and CDR2 SVGIG (reference sequence). Trimming took 7 bases from V and 5 from J, leaving 20 bases between them. CDR3 length: 14 residues. The DNA of the CDR3 is TGTGCCTCCAGGGCGCAGGGTCGGATTTATGGCTACACCTTC. It encodes CASRAQGRIYGYTF.

The J gene is TRBJ2-3, the V gene TRBV5-4; 7 nucleotides align to TRBD2. Germline loops: CDR1 SGHNT, CDR2 YYREEE (reference sequence). The CDR3 is made up of 14 amino acids. The V and J ends lost 3 bases and 4 bases, in that order; junction bases with no gene match: 5. Written as DNA, the CDR3 is TGTGCCAGCAGCTCCTTGGGGGGGGCAGATACGCAGTATTTT. Translating it yields CASSSLGGADTQYF.

This clone was found once. The chain links TRBV18 to TRBJ1-1, with 8 bases that match TRBD1. J gave up 5 bases and V 5 bases, and 10 bases lay outside the gene matches. The CDR3 loop spans 15 amino acids. Germline V lookup: CDR1 KGHSH, CDR2 LQKENI. For the CDR3, the DNA is TGTGCCAGCTCAAATCTACAGGGGGGTGGGACTGAAGCTTTCTTT. Translating it yields CASSNLQGGGTEAFF.

This clone was seen a single time. The chain employs TRBV28 and TRBJ2-7, with TRBD1 as a possible D gene (6 bases). CDR3 size: 15 residues. V lost 8 bases to trimming and J lost 2 bases, with 19 bases between them. The germline CDR1 and CDR2 sequences are MDHEN and SYDVKM. Here the CDR3 DNA reads TGTGCCAGCTCACTTTTCTCGACAGGTACCTACGAGCAGTACTTC. Translated: CASSLFSTGTYEQYF.